These T cell receptor beta chains were read from a single sample in a study of OX40 agonist ivuxolimab in advanced cancers. Data came from immunoSEQ multiplex PCR; TCRdb stores just in-frame clones and leaves some out. Of about 50,000 clones detected, about 88% appear once; the ten largest clones hold approximately 2%. This sample comprised CD4+ or CD8+ T cells sorted from blood, obtained in a trial of the OX40 agonist ivuxolimab. These receptors originate from an adult with an advanced solid tumor such as melanoma, head and neck, liver or kidney cancer. Each CDR3 is given with its conserved first and last residue. A D gene is named only where the DNA matches it firmly. Not all rows give a size; the values are once, few, many and, for expanded clones, a class.

v_call	clone_size	j_call	d_call	cdr3_length	cdr3_aa	cdr3_nt
TRBV29-1	once	TRBJ1-2	-	11	CSVDGGEGYTF	TGCAGCGTTGACGGGGGCGAGGGCTACACCTTC
TRBV6-1	-	TRBJ2-7	-	14	CASSPRPDSYEQYF	TGTGCCAGCAGCCCGCGGCCAGACTCCTACGAGCAGTACTTC
TRBV7-2	-	TRBJ1-2	TRBD1	17	CASSTGTGGGGVYGYTF	TGTGCCAGCAGCACCGGGACAGGGGGCGGAGGGGTTTATGGCTACACCTTC
TRBV6-6	-	TRBJ1-1	-	12	CASRGMNTEAFF	TGTGCCAGCCGGGGCATGAACACTGAAGCTTTCTTT
TRBV10-3	-	TRBJ2-7	-	15	CAISEGVGNSYEQYF	TGTGCCATCAGTGAGGGGGTTGGAAATTCCTACGAGCAGTACTTC
TRBV6-1	-	TRBJ2-5	-	15	CASSDRELARETQYF	TGTGCCAGCAGTGACCGGGAGTTAGCGAGGGAGACCCAGTACTTC
TRBV29-1	-	TRBJ2-3	-	13	CSGRGTTTDTQYF	TGCAGCGGAAGGGGGACTACCACAGATACGCAGTATTTT
TRBV9	-	TRBJ2-1	TRBD2	18	CASSVAPLLAGGPNEQFF	TGTGCCAGCAGCGTAGCTCCTCTACTAGCGGGAGGGCCCAATGAGCAGTTCTTC
TRBV20-1	once	TRBJ1-2	-	11	CSVRVYYGYTF	TGCAGTGTTCGGGTTTACTATGGCTACACCTTC
TRBV6-1	few	TRBJ1-3	TRBD1	15	CASSLPPGQGYTIYF	TGTGCCAGCAGTCTCCCACCGGGACAGGGCTACACCATATATTTT
TRBV19	-	TRBJ1-5	-	15	CASSILQLSNQPQHF	TGTGCCAGTAGTATTCTCCAGCTTAGCAATCAGCCCCAGCATTTT
TRBV5-4	-	TRBJ1-3	-	14	CASSLEPSGNTIYF	TGTGCCAGCAGCTTGGAACCCTCTGGAAACACCATATATTTT
TRBV5-1	-	TRBJ2-7	TRBD2	16	CASSPATSGRGYEQYF	TGCGCCAGCAGTCCCGCGACTAGCGGGAGAGGGTACGAGCAGTACTTC
TRBV27	-	TRBJ2-3	TRBD2	14	CASTRTSGADTQYF	TGTGCCAGCACTCGGACTAGCGGGGCGGATACGCAGTATTTT
TRBV2	-	TRBJ2-3	TRBD2	16	CASSVRLAGSTDTQYF	TGTGCCAGCAGTGTTCGTCTAGCGGGTAGCACAGATACGCAGTATTTT
TRBV28	-	TRBJ2-3	-	12	CASSLMSDTQYF	TGTGCCAGCAGTTTAATGAGCGATACGCAGTATTTT
TRBV5-6	-	TRBJ2-2	-	13	CASSLRTSGELFF	TGTGCCAGCAGCCTTCGAACGAGTGGGGAGCTGTTTTTT
TRBV4-1	-	TRBJ2-7	TRBD1	16	CASSQQMGQASYEQYF	TGCGCCAGCAGCCAACAAATGGGACAGGCTTCCTACGAGCAGTACTTC